This TCR beta chain was recovered during a study of blood T cell repertoires in COVID-19. Overall study context: In each case, the material was cDNA or gDNA derived from T cells, B-cell-depleted T cells, or PBMCs.

Participants reported their clinical history, and cohort assignment relied on those reports. CDR3 length: 15 amino acids. Looked up from germline, CDR1 is LNHDA and CDR2 is SQIVND (reference sequence). J was trimmed by 5 bases and V by 4 bases; bases with no gene match: 7. Generated by immunoSEQ multiplex PCR, the TCRdb table keeps only in-frame clones and is missing some. The sample lists hundreds of thousands of clones; 88% were seen once. This rearrangement joins TRBV19 to TRBJ2-7, with TRBD2 matching over 11 bases. The specimen sequenced was PBMCs or T cells enriched from blood (not recorded which). The source of this sequence is a woman aged 45-59 years who had recovered from COVID-19. CDR3 region: CASSTLLAGADEQYF. DNA of the CDR3: TGTGCCAGTAGTACATTACTAGCGGGAGCTGACGAGCAGTACTTC. The full variable domain, completed using reference TRBV19 and TRBJ2-7, is DGGITQSPKYLFRKEGQNVTLSCEQNLNHDAMYWYRQDPGQGLRLIYYSQIVNDFQKGDIAEGYSVSREKKESFPLTVTSAQKNPTAFYLCASSTLLAGADEQYFGPGTRLTVT.